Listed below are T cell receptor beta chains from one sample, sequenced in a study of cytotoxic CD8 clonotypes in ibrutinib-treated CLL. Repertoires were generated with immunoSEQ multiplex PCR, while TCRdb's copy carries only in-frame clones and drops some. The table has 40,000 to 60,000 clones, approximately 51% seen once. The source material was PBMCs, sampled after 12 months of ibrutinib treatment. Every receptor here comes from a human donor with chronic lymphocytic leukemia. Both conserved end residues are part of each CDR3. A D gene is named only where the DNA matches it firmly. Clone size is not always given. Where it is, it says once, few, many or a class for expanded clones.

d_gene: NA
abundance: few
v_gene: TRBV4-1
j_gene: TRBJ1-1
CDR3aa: CASSQDLKGVGTEAFF
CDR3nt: TGCGCCAGCAGCCAAGATCTTAAGGGAGTGGGGACTGAAGCTTTCTTT

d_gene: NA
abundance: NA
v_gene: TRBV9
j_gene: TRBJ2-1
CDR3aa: CASSVGGGDEQFF
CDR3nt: TGTGCCAGCAGCGTAGGGGGAGGAGATGAGCAGTTCTTC

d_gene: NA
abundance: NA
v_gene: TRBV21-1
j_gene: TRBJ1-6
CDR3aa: CASSKGEGSSLHF
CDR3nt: TGTGCCAGCAGCAAAGGGGAGGGTTCTTCCCTCCACTTT

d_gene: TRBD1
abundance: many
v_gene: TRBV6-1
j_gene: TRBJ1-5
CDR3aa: CASSGTGINQPQHF
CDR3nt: TGTGCCAGCAGCGGGACAGGGATCAATCAGCCCCAGCATTTT

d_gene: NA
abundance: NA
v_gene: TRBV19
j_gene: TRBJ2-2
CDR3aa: CASSTGDTGELFF
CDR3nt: TGTGCCAGTAGTACTGGGGACACCGGGGAGCTGTTTTTT

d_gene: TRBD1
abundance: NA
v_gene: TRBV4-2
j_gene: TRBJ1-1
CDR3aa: CASSQGDRENTEAFF
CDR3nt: TGTGCCAGCAGCCAGGGGGACAGGGAGAACACTGAAGCTTTCTTT

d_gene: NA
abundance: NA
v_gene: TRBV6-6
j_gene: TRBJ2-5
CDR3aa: CASTLLPQETQYF
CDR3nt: TGTGCCAGCACCCTACTTCCCCAAGAGACCCAGTACTTC

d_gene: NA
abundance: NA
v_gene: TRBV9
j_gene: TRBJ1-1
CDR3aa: CASSTREDNTEAFF
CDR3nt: TGTGCCAGCAGCACCAGGGAGGACAACACTGAAGCTTTCTTT

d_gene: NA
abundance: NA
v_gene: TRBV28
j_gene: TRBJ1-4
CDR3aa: CATGTGVFEKLFF
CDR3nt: TGTGCCACCGGGACGGGGGTTTTTGAAAAACTGTTTTTT

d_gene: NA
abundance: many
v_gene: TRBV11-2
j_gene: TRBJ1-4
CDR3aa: CASSSTANEKLFF
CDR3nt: TGTGCCAGCAGCTCGACAGCGAATGAAAAACTGTTTTTT

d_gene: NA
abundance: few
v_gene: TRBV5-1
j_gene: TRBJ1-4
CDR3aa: CASASGTFNEKLFF
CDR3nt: TGCGCCAGCGCTTCCGGGACCTTTAATGAAAAACTGTTTTTT

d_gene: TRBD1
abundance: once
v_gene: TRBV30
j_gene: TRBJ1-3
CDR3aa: CAWSVQGGGNTIYF
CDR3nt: TGTGCCTGGAGTGTACAAGGGGGCGGAAACACCATATATTTT

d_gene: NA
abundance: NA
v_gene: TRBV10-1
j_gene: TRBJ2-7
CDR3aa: CASSPSTGFEQYF
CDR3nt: TGCGCCAGCAGTCCCTCAACAGGGTTCGAGCAGTACTTC

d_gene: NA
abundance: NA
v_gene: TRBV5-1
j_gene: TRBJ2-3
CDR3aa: CASSLDSGTDTQYF
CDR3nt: TGCGCCAGCAGCTTGGATAGTGGCACAGATACGCAGTATTTT

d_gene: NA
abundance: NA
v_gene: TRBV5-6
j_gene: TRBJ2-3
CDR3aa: CASSFRGSDTQYF
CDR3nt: TGTGCCAGCAGCTTCCGGGGTTCAGATACGCAGTATTTT

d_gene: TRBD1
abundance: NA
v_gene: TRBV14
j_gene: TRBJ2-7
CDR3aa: CASSQAGGYEQYF
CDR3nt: TGTGCCAGCAGCCAAGCAGGGGGCTACGAGCAGTACTTC

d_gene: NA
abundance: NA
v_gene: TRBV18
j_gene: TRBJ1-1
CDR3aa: CASSPRGRTEAFF
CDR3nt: TGTGCCAGCTCACCAAGGGGCAGGACTGAAGCTTTCTTT

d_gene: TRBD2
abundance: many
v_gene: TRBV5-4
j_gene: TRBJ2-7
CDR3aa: CASSLEGGDYEQYF
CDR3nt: TGTGCCAGCAGCTTGGAGGGAGGGGACTACGAGCAGTACTTC

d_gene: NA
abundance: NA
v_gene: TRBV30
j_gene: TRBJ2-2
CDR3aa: CAWAYLPGQRNTGELFF
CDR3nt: TGTGCCTGGGCTTACCTGCCGGGACAACGGAACACCGGGGAGCTGTTTTTT

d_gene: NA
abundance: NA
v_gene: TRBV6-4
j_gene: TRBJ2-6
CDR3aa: CASSRGSGANVLTF
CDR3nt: TGTGCCAGCAGTCGGGGCTCTGGGGCCAACGTCCTGACTTTC

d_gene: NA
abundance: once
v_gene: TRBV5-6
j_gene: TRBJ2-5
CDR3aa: CASSHRVQETQYF
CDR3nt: TGTGCCAGCAGCCACCGCGTCCAAGAGACCCAGTACTTC

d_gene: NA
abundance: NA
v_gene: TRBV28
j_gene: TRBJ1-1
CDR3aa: CASRSGSTEAFF
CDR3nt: TGTGCCAGCAGGTCCGGGAGCACTGAAGCTTTCTTT

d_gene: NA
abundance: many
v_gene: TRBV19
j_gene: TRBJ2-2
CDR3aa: CASLGTPKGTGELFF
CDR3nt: TGTGCCAGCCTAGGGACTCCAAAGGGCACCGGGGAGCTGTTTTTT

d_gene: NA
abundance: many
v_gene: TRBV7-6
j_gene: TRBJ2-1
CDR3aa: CASSATRIHEQFF
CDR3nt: TGTGCCAGCAGCGCCACCCGGATCCATGAGCAGTTCTTC

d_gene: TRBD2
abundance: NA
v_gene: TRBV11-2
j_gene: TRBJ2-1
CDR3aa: CASSLRTSGYNEQFF
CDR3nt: TGTGCCAGCAGCCTTAGGACTAGCGGCTACAATGAGCAGTTCTTC

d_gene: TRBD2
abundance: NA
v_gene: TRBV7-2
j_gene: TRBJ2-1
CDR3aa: CASSRITSGRINEQFF
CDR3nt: TGTGCCAGCAGCCGCATTACTAGCGGGAGAATAAATGAGCAGTTCTTC

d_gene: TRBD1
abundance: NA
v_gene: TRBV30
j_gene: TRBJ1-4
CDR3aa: CAGTGATNEKLFF
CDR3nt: TGTGCCGGGACAGGGGCAACTAATGAAAAACTGTTTTTT

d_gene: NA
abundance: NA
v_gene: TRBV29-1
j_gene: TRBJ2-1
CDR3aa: CSVEQDFLNNEQFF
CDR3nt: TGCAGCGTTGAGCAGGACTTTCTCAACAATGAGCAGTTCTTC

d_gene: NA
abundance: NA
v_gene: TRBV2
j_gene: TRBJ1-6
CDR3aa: CASSQASSYNSPLHF
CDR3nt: TGTGCCAGCAGCCAGGCCAGCTCCTATAATTCACCCCTCCACTTT

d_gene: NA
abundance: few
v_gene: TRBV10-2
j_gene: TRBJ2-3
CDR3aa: CASSEHPISTDTQYF
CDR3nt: TGCGCCAGCAGTGAGCATCCAATTAGCACAGATACGCAGTATTTT

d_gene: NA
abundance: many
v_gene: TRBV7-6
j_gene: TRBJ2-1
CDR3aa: CASSLATGENEQFF
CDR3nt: TGTGCCAGCAGCTTAGCGACAGGAGAGAATGAGCAGTTCTTC

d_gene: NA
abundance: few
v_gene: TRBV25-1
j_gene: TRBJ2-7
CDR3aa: CASSKSGPYEQYF
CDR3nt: TGTGCCAGCAGTAAGAGCGGGCCCTACGAGCAGTACTTC

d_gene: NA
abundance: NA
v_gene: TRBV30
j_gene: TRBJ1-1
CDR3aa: CAWSRVPNTEAFF
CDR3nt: TGTGCCTGGAGCAGGGTTCCGAACACTGAAGCTTTCTTT

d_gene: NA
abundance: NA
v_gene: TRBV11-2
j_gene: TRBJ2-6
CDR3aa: CASNDVHSGANVLTF
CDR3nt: TGTGCCAGCAACGACGTCCACTCTGGGGCCAACGTCCTGACTTTC

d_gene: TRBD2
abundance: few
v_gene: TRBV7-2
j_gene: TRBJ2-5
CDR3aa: CASSFRVGGREETQYF
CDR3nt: TGTGCCAGCAGCTTTCGGGTTGGGGGGAGGGAAGAGACCCAGTACTTC